This T cell receptor (beta chain) was sequenced during a study of blood T cells in healthy people across ages. A second PCR, run for roughly 6 to 11 cycles, used a sample-barcoded 5' primer plus a J-beta primer mix. MiXCR was run by TCRdb on the 5' RACE reads, yielding one entry per CDR3 protein. The sample lists hundreds of thousands of distinct CDR3 sequences, approximately 50% occurring once. V shed 4 bases and J shed 5 bases, with 20 bases lying between them. The V gene's germline CDR1 is DFQATT and CDR2 SNEGSKA (reference sequence). The length of the CDR3 is 15 residues. This clonotype was detected a few times.

This clonotype originated in a woman in her sixties or seventies in good health. Sequencing was performed on blood. V usage is TRBV20-1 and J usage is TRBJ2-5; the D gene is possibly TRBD2 (5 bases). Here the CDR3 reads CSANPRTDGGETQYF. As DNA, the CDR3 is TGCAGTGCTAACCCCCGCACCGACGGCGGGGAGACCCAGTACTTC.